This T cell receptor (beta chain) stems from a study of T-cell memory formation after mild COVID-19. The germline V gene has CDR1 SGHRS and CDR2 YFSETQ. There are 11 residues in the CDR3. V was clipped by 3 bases and J by 7 bases, with 7 bases between them. This clonotype has a handful of counts. TCRdb re-called the 5' RACE reads through MiXCR, storing one row per CDR3 protein. The table includes some 160,000 distinct CDR3 sequences, 10% to 15% detected once. The J gene is TRBJ1-1, the V gene TRBV5-1; no clear D gene. Sequencing was performed on PBMCs or a T cell subset sorted from them (not recorded which). The receptor comes from a man aged 18 to 29 who had mild COVID-19 (a few samples of this study predate the infection). Cell type and time point are not known. CDR3: CASSSWGEAFF. In DNA form, the CDR3 reads TGCGCCAGCAGCTCGTGGGGTGAAGCTTTCTTT.